This TCR beta chain was found in a study of shared clonotypes between healthy human individuals. Overall study context: Three plates each covered CD4 naive and memory; CD8 naive two, CD8 memory one.

V dropped 5 bases and J dropped 4 bases, with 15 bases sitting between them. Germline CDR1 and CDR2: LNHNV and YYDKDF (reference sequence). The CDR3 totals 14 residues. Produced via immunoSEQ multiplex PCR; TCRdb's table is partial and in-frame only. Of around 1.5 million clones in the sample, under 99% are singletons; the top ten hold about 0.42%. This clonotype originated in a man younger than 40 in good health. The sequenced material came from naive CD4+ T cells sorted from blood. Subset specified: CD45RA+ positively selected. This chain uses TRBV15 with TRBJ2-7; a weak D match, TRBD2 (5 bases). The CDR3 sequence: CATSPRAGQYEQYF. The CDR3 DNA is TGTGCCACCAGCCCGAGGGCGGGCCAGTACGAGCAGTACTTC.